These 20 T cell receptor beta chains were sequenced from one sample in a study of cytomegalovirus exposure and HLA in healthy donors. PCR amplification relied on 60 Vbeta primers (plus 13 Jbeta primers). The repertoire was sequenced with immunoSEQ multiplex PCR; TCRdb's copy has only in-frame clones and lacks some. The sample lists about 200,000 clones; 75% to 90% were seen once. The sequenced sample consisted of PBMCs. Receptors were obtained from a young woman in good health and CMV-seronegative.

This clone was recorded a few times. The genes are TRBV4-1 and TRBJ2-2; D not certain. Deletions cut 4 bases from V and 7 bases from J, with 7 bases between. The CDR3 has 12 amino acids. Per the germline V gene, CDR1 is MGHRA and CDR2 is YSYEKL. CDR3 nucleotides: TGCGCCAGCAGCCCCCCTTACGGGGAGCTGTTTTTT. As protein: CASSPPYGELFF.

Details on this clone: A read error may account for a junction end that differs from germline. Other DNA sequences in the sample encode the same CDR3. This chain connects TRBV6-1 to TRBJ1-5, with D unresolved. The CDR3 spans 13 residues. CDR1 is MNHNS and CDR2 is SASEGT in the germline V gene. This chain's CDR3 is CASTESRGQPQHF. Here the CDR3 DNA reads TGTGCCAGCACTGAAAGTAGAGGTCAGCCCCAGCATTTT.

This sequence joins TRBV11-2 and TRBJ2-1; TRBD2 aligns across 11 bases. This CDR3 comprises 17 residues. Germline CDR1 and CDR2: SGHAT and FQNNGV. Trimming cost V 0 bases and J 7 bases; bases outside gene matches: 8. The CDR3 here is CASSLDLSGGGGNEQFF. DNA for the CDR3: TGTGCCAGCAGCTTAGACCTTAGCGGGGGGGGAGGGAATGAGCAGTTCTTC.

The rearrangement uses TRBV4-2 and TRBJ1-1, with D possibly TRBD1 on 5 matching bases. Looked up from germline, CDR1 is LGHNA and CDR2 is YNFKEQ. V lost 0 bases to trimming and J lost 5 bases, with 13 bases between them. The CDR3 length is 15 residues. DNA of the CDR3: TGTGCCAGCAGCCAAGACAGGCAGGGAAGGACTGAAGCTTTCTTT. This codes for CASSQDRQGRTEAFF.

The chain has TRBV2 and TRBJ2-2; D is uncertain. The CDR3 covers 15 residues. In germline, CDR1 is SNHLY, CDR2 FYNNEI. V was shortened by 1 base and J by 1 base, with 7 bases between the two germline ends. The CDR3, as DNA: TGTGCCAGCAGTGAAGGGCAGATGAACACCGGGGAGCTGTTTTTT. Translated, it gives CASSEGQMNTGELFF.

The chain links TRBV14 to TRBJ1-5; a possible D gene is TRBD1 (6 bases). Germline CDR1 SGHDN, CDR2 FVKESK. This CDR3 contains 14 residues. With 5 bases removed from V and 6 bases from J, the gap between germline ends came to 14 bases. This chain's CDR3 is CASSAGGAAQPQHF. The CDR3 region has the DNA TGTGCCAGCAGCGCGGGGGGGGCTGCTCAGCCCCAGCATTTT.

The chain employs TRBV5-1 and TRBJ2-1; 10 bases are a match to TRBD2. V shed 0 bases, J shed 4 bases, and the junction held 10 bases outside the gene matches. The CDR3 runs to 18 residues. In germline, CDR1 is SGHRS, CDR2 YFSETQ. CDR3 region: CASSLGTLLAGAYNEQFF. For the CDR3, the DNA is TGCGCCAGCAGCTTGGGGACCCTTCTAGCGGGAGCTTACAATGAGCAGTTCTTC.

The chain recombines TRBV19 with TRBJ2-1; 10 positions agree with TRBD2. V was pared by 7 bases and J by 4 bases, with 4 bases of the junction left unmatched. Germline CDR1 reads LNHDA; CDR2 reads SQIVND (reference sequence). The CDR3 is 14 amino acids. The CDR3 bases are TGTGCCAGTAAACTAGCGGGGATTTACAATGAGCAGTTCTTC. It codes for CASKLAGIYNEQFF.

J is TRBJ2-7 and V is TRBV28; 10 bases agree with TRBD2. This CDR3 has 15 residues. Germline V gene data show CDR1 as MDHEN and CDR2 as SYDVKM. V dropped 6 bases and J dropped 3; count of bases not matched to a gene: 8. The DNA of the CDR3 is TGTGCCAGCAGGGACTCCGGGACTAGCGACTACGAGCAGTACTTC. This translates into CASRDSGTSDYEQYF. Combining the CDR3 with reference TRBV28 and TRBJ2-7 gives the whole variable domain DVKVTQSSRYLVKRTGEKVFLECVQDMDHENMFWYRQDPGLGLRLIYFSYDVKMKEKGDIPEGYSVSREKKERFSLILESASTNQTSMYLCASRDSGTSDYEQYFGPGTRLTVT.

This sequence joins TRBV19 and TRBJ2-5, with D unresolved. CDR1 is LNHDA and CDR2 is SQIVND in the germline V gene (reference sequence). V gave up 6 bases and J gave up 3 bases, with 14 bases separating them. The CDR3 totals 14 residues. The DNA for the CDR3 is TGTGCCAGTAGCTCCCTATCACCTGAAGAGACCCAGTACTTC. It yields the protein CASSSLSPEETQYF.

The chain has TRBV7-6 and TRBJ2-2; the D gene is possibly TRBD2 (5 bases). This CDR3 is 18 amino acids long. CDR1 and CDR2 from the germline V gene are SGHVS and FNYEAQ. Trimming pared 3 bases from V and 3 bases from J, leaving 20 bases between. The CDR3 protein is CASSLRWAISGDTGELFF. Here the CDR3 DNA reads TGTGCCAGCAGCTTGAGGTGGGCGATATCCGGGGACACCGGGGAGCTGTTTTTT.

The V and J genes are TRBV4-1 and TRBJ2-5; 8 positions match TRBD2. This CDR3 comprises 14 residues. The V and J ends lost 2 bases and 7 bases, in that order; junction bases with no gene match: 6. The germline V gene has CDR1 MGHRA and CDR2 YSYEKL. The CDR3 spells CASSQLQAGGTQYF. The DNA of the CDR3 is TGCGCCAGCAGCCAATTGCAGGCGGGAGGGACCCAGTACTTC.

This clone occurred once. This CDR3 is CASSFPMGDRVSGGYTF. In nucleotides, the CDR3 is TGTGCCAGCAGTTTCCCGATGGGGGACAGGGTTTCGGGAGGCTACACCTTC. The V and J genes are TRBV28 and TRBJ1-2; 9 bases are shared with TRBD1. With V trimmed by 3 bases and J by 8 bases, 16 bases remained unmatched. In germline, CDR1 is MDHEN, CDR2 SYDVKM. The CDR3 is made up of 17 amino acids.

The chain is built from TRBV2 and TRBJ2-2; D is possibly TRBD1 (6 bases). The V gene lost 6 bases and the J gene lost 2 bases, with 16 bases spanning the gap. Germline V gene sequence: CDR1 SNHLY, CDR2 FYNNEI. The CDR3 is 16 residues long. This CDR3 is CASSEIYRANTGELFF. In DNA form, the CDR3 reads TGTGCCAGCAGCGAAATTTACAGGGCCAACACCGGGGAGCTGTTTTTT.

CDR3 DNA sequence: TGCGCCAGCAGCCCCGAGGGAGGTCGAACCGGGGAGCTGTTTTTT. Translating it yields CASSPEGGRTGELFF. V and J are TRBV5-1 and TRBJ2-2, with D perhaps matching TRBD2 (6 bases). CDR3 size: 15 residues. V was trimmed by 4 bases and J by 5 bases, leaving 15 bases between them. Germline CDR1 is SGHRS and CDR2 is YFSETQ.

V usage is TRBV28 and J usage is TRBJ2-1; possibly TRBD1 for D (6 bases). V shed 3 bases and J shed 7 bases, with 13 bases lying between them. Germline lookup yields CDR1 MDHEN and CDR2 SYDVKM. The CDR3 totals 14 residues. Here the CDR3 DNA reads TGTGCCAGCAGTTTCAGCCAGGGGATGAATGAGCAGTTCTTC. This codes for CASSFSQGMNEQFF.

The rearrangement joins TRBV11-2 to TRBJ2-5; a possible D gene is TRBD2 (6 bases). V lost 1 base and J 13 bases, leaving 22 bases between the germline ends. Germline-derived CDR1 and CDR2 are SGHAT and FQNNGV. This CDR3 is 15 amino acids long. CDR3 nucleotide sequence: TGTGCCAGCAGCTTAGCGAGAGCCGGGACTCCGGTCACGTACTTC. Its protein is CASSLARAGTPVTYF.

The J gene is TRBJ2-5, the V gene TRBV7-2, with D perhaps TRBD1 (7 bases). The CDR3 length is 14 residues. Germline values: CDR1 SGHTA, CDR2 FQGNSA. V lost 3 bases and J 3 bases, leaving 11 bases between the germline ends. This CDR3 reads CASSFQGGEETQYF. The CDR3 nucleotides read TGTGCCAGCAGCTTTCAGGGGGGCGAAGAGACCCAGTACTTC.

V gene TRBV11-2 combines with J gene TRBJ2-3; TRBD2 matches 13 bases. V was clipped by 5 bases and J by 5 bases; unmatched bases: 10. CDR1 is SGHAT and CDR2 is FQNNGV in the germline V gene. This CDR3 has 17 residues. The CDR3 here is CASSPGTSGAAGDTQYF. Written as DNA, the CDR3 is TGTGCCAGCAGCCCCGGGACTAGCGGGGCGGCAGGAGATACGCAGTATTTT.

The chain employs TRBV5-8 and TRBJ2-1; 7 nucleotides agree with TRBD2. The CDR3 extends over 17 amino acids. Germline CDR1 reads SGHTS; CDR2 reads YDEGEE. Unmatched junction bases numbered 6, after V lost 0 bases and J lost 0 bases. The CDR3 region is CASSLEAGVRSYNEQFF. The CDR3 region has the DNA TGTGCCAGCAGCTTGGAGGCGGGGGTCCGCTCCTACAATGAGCAGTTCTTC.